This TCR beta chain was profiled in a study of cytomegalovirus exposure and HLA in healthy donors. The PCR used 60 Vbeta and 13 Jbeta primers. The table came from immunoSEQ multiplex PCR; TCRdb's copy has only in-frame clones and leaves some out. The repertoire shows fewer than 150,000 clones; the top ten hold 2%. The material sequenced was PBMCs. The clonotype comes from a woman aged 55-69 years in good health and CMV-seronegative.

The CDR3 reads CASTSTRQSNQPQHF. CDR3 nucleotides: TGTGCCAGCACCTCAACCAGACAAAGCAATCAGCCCCAGCATTTT. This chain connects TRBV6-1 to TRBJ1-5; no clear D gene. Germline loops: CDR1 MNHNS, CDR2 SASEGT. The CDR3 totals 15 residues. V shed 7 bases and J shed 1 base, with 14 bases lying between them.